This entry lists 13 T cell receptor beta chains sequenced from one sample in a study of cytomegalovirus exposure and HLA in healthy donors. The table came from immunoSEQ multiplex PCR; TCRdb's copy has only in-frame clones and leaves some out. The sample lists 160,000 or so clones, approximately 80% occurring once. Sample: PBMCs. These receptors came from a man aged 25-45 years in good health and CMV-seropositive.

V usage is TRBV5-6 and J usage is TRBJ2-2; 8 bases align to TRBD1. The CDR3 contains 15 residues. CDR1 SGHDT and CDR2 YYEEEE come from the germline V gene. With V trimmed by 3 bases and J by 3 bases, 4 bases remained unmatched. CDR3 sequence (DNA): TGTGCCAGCAGCTCCCGGGACAGGTACACCGGGGAGCTGTTTTTT. Translating it yields CASSSRDRYTGELFF.

The rearrangement uses TRBV5-6 and TRBJ1-1; tentatively, D is TRBD1 (5 bases). The CDR3 is made up of 15 amino acids. Germline loops: CDR1 SGHDT, CDR2 YYEEEE. V gave up 0 bases and J gave up 0 bases, with 9 bases separating them. CDR3 nucleotide sequence: TGTGCCAGCAGCTTGGAGTCGGGGGTGAACACTGAAGCTTTCTTT. Amino acid sequence: CASSLESGVNTEAFF.

The chain combines TRBV6-5 with TRBJ2-7; D may be TRBD2 (6 bases). Germline CDR1 and CDR2: MNHEY and SVGAGI. The CDR3 extends over 15 amino acids. V was shortened by 2 bases and J by 2 bases, with 13 bases between the two germline ends. The CDR3 DNA follows: TGTGCCAGCAGTTACCGACGGGAGAGGGCCTACGAGCAGTACTTC. This codes for CASSYRRERAYEQYF.

The chain uses TRBV13 and TRBJ2-2; D remains ambiguous. The germline CDR1 and CDR2 sequences are PRHDT and FYEKMQ (reference sequence). Between the trimmed V and J ends, which lost 0 bases and 6 bases, there was a span of 8 bases. CDR3 length equals 14 residues. CDR3 nucleotide sequence: TGTGCCAGCAGCTTAGGAGAAGCCCCCGGGGAGCTGTTTTTT. Its translation: CASSLGEAPGELFF. Complete variable domain (other parts from reference TRBV13 and TRBJ2-2): AAGVIQSPRHLIKEKRETATLKCYPIPRHDTVYWYQQGPGQDPQFLISFYEKMQSDKGSIPDRFSAQQFSDYHSELNMSSLELGDSALYFCASSLGEAPGELFFGEGSRLTVL.

V gene TRBV27 combines with J gene TRBJ2-3; D not resolved. V lost 0 bases and J 5 bases, leaving 9 bases between the germline ends. Germline V gene sequence: CDR1 MNHEY, CDR2 SMNVEV (reference sequence). The length of the CDR3 is 14 residues. The CDR3 region is CASSLSGFLDTQYF. CDR3 coding DNA: TGTGCCAGCAGTTTATCCGGGTTTTTAGATACGCAGTATTTT.

The chain employs TRBV5-6 and TRBJ1-3, with no clear D. The CDR3 has 14 amino acids. V dropped 4 bases and J dropped 0 bases, with 8 bases sitting between them. CDR1 is SGHDT and CDR2 is YYEEEE in the germline V gene. The CDR3 protein is CASSQIYSGNTIYF. CDR3 nucleotides: TGTGCCAGCAGCCAGATTTACTCTGGAAACACCATATATTTT. Looking up the rest from reference TRBV5-6 and TRBJ1-3 gives the full variable domain: DAGVTQSPTHLIKTRGQQVTLRCSPKSGHDTVSWYQQALGQGPQFIFQYYEEEERQRGNFPDRFSGHQFPNYSSELNVNALLLGDSALYLCASSQIYSGNTIYFGEGSWLTVV.

V and J are TRBV9 and TRBJ1-1, with D possibly being TRBD1 (6 bases). This CDR3 contains 12 residues. Germline CDR1 is SGDLS and CDR2 is YYNGEE. V was shortened by 4 bases and J by 4 bases, with 8 bases between the two germline ends. The CDR3: CASSPGATEAFF. The CDR3 DNA reads TGTGCCAGCAGCCCAGGGGCCACTGAAGCTTTCTTT.

This clone turned up a few times. This chain links TRBV7-2 with TRBJ1-1; D is undetermined. V was clipped by 6 bases and J by 1 base, with 6 bases between them. The CDR3 is 12 amino acids. Germline V lookup: CDR1 SGHTA, CDR2 FQGNSA. The CDR3 DNA reads TGTGCCAGCAGGTACAGGAACACTGAAGCTTTCTTT. Its protein is CASRYRNTEAFF.

V usage is TRBV10-2 and J usage is TRBJ1-2, with TRBD1 matching over 7 bases. This CDR3 region has 12 residues. Germline trimming cut 11 bases from V and 4 bases from J; bases unmatched to any gene: 7. Germline V CDR1 and CDR2: WSHSY, SAAADI. The CDR3 DNA follows: TGCGCCGTCGACAGGGATTCCTATGGCTACACCTTC. The encoded protein is CAVDRDSYGYTF.

This chain joins TRBV7-9 and TRBJ2-1; TRBD1 matches at 7 bases. The V gene's germline CDR1 is SEHNR and CDR2 FQNEAQ (reference sequence). This CDR3 spans 15 amino acids. V dropped 4 bases and J dropped 7; count of bases not matched to a gene: 10. This chain's CDR3 is CASSSDRARKNEQFF. CDR3 DNA: TGTGCCAGCAGCTCCGACAGGGCCCGGAAGAATGAGCAGTTCTTC.

V gene TRBV27 combines with J gene TRBJ1-2, with D unresolved. This CDR3 is built from 13 residues. Germline V gene data show CDR1 as MNHEY and CDR2 as SMNVEV (reference sequence). Trimming stripped 5 bases from V and 4 bases from J, with 11 bases between. The CDR3 coding sequence is TGTGCCAGCAGTCCGGATAGACTCTATGGCTACACCTTC. Encoded protein: CASSPDRLYGYTF.

This chain connects TRBV19 to TRBJ2-1; D might be TRBD1 (5 bases). The CDR3 length is 15 residues. V lost 0 bases and J lost 4, with 10 bases in between. Germline loops: CDR1 LNHDA, CDR2 SQIVND (reference sequence). CDR3 sequence reads: CASSIDRQGYNEQFF. CDR3 DNA sequence: TGTGCCAGTAGTATAGATAGGCAGGGTTACAATGAGCAGTTCTTC. Complete variable domain (other parts from reference TRBV19 and TRBJ2-1): DGGITQSPKYLFRKEGQNVTLSCEQNLNHDAMYWYRQDPGQGLRLIYYSQIVNDFQKGDIAEGYSVSREKKESFPLTVTSAQKNPTAFYLCASSIDRQGYNEQFFGPGTRLTVL.

The V gene is TRBV6-5, the J gene TRBJ1-5, with 7 bases matching TRBD1. The CDR3 covers 14 residues. Germline values: CDR1 MNHEY, CDR2 SVGAGI. Unmatched junction bases numbered 7, after V lost 5 bases and J lost 6 bases. CDR3 region: CASSPGTVPQPQHF. CDR3 DNA: TGTGCCAGCAGTCCCGGGACAGTACCTCAGCCCCAGCATTTT.